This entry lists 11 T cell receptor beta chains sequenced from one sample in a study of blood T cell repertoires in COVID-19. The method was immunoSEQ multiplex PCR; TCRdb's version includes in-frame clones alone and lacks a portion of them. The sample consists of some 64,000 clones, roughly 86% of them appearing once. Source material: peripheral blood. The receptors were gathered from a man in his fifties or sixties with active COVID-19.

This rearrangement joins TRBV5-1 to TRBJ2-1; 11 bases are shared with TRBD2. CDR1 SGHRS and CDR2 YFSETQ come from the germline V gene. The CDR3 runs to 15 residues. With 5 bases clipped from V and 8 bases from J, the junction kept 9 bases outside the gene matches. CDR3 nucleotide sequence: TGCGCCAGCAGGGGTACTAGCGGGGGTCCCCATGAGCAGTTCTTC. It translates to CASRGTSGGPHEQFF.

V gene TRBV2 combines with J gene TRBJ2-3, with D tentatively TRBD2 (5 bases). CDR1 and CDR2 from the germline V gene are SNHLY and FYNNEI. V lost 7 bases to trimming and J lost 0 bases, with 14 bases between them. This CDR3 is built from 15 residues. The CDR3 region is CASNRWTPSTDTQYF. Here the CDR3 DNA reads TGTGCCAGCAATAGGTGGACTCCCAGCACAGATACGCAGTATTTT.

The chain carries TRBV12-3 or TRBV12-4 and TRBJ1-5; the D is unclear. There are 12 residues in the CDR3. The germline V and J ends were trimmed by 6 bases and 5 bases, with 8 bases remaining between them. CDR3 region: CASSRVDQPQHF. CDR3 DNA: TGTGCCAGCAGCCGAGTGGATCAGCCCCAGCATTTT.

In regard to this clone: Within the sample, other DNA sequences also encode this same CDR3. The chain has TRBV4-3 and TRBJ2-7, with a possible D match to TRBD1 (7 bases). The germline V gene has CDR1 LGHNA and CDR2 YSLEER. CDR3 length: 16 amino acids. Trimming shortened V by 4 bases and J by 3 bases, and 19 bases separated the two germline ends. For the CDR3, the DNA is TGCGCCAGCAGCCCCCTAGGGAGTCAGGGGGGCTACGAGCAGTACTTC. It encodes CASSPLGSQGGYEQYF.

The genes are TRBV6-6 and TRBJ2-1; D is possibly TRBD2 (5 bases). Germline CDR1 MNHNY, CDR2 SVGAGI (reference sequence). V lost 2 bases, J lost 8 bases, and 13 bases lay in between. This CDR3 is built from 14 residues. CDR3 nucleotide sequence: TGTGCCAGCAGTTACGAGCGCCCGCGGGATGAGCAGTTCTTC. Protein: CASSYERPRDEQFF.

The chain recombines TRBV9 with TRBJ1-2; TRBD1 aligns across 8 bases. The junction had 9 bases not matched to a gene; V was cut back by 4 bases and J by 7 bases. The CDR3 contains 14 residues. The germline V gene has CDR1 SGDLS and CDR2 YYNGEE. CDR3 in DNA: TGTGCCAGCAGCCCACCGGGACAGGAGGTTGGCTACACCTTC. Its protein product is CASSPPGQEVGYTF.

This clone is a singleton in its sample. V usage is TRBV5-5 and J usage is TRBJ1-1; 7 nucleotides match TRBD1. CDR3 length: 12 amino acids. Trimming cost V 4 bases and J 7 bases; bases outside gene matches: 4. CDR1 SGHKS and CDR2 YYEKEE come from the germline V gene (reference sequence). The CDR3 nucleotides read TGTGCCAGCAGCACAAGGACAGGTGAAGCTTTCTTT. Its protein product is CASSTRTGEAFF.

The CDR3 DNA follows: TGTGCCAGCAGCAGCGCTAGCGGGGGTTGGAATACGCAGTATTTT. Translated: CASSSASGGWNTQYF. This chain links TRBV7-6 with TRBJ2-3; 10 bases agree with TRBD2. The CDR3 has 15 amino acids. The germline CDR1 and CDR2 sequences are SGHVS and FNYEAQ. V lost 5 bases, J lost 7 bases, and 9 bases stayed unmatched.

In nucleotides, the CDR3 is TGCGCCAGCAGCCCCGGGGAAGTTTCGGATGGCTACACCTTC. It specifies CASSPGEVSDGYTF. The chain joins TRBV5-1 to TRBJ1-2; no firm D call. This CDR3 spans 14 amino acids. The ends were cut back, 4 bases at V and 6 bases at J, with 16 bases in the middle. Germline CDR1 is SGHRS and CDR2 is YFSETQ.

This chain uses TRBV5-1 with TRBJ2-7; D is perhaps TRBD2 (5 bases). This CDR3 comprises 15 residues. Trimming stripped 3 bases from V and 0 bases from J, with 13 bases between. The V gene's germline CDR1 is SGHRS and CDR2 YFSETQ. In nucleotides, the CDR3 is TGCGCCAGCAGCTCCGGGGTTCTCGGCTCCTACGAGCAGTACTTC. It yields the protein CASSSGVLGSYEQYF.

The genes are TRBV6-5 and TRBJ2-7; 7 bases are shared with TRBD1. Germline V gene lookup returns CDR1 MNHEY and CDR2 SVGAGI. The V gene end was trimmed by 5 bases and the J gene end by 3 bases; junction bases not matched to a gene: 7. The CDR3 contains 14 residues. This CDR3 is CASSSSRGNYEQYF. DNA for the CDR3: TGTGCCAGCAGTAGTAGCAGGGGGAACTACGAGCAGTACTTC.